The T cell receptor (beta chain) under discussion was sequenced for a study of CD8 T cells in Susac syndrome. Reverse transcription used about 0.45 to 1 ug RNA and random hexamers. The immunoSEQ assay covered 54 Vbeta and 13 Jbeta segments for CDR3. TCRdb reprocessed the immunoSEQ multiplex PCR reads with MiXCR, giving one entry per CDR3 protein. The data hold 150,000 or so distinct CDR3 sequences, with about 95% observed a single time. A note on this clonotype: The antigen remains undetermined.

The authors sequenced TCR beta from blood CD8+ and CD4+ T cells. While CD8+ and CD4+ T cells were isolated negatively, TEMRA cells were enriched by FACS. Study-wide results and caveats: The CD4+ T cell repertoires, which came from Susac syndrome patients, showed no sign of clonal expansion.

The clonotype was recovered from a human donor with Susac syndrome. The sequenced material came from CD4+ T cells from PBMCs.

The CDR3 sequence is CASSGAGTGNYGYTF. Written as DNA, the CDR3 is TGCGCCAGCAGCGGAGCCGGGACAGGGAACTATGGCTACACCTTC. The chain is built from TRBV5-1 and TRBJ1-2; 9 bases fit TRBD1. The V gene's germline CDR1 is SGHRS and CDR2 YFSETQ. J lost 2 bases, V lost 4 bases, and 6 bases had no gene match. There are 15 residues in the CDR3.